A selection of T cell receptor beta chains follows, all from one sample in a study of T and B cells in COVID-19 patients. TCRdb called the multiplex PCR reads again in MiXCR, with one record for every CDR3 protein. The sample lists 5,000 or so distinct CDR3 sequences; approximately 20% were seen once. Material: blood. These TCRs come from a human donor who had recovered from COVID-19. CDR3s include the opening cysteine and the closing phenylalanine or tryptophan. A D gene is named only where the DNA matches it firmly. Rows may omit the clone size; those that give it use once, few, many or a size class.

NA	TRBV6-5	16	TRBJ2-3	TRBD1	TGTGCCAGCAGTTACTCGCGGGACAGGGGGGCAGATACGCAGTATTTT	CASSYSRDRGADTQYF
few	TRBV19	13	TRBJ2-1	NA	TGTGCCAGTAGTATAGTGGGGGGCTATGAGCAGTTCTTC	CASSIVGGYEQFF
medium-sized	TRBV27	17	TRBJ2-6	TRBD1	TGTGCCAGCAGTAAACAAGACAGGGGAGCCTGGGCCAACGTCCTGACTTTC	CASSKQDRGAWANVLTF
large	TRBV19	16	TRBJ2-1	NA	TGTGCCAGTACTCAACCAGGTGCTCCCTCCTACAATGAGCAGTTCTTC	CASTQPGAPSYNEQFF
medium-sized	TRBV6-6	14	TRBJ2-2	NA	TGTGCCAGCAGCTCCGGACAGATTACCGGGGAGCTGTTTTTT	CASSSGQITGELFF
medium-sized	TRBV7-9	15	TRBJ2-1	NA	TGTGCCAGCAGCCCCGAGCGTTCGGCGAGGTCTGAATGGTTCTTC	CASSPERSARSEWFF
NA	TRBV6-5	17	TRBJ1-5	TRBD1	TGTGCCAGCAGTTACTCTGCAGGGGGAATAGGCAATCAGCCCCAGCATTTT	CASSYSAGGIGNQPQHF
medium-sized	TRBV6-5	14	TRBJ1-4	NA	TGTGCCAGCAGTTACCTAGCAACTAATGAAAAACTGTTTTTT	CASSYLATNEKLFF
many	TRBV5-1	16	TRBJ2-1	NA	TGCGCCAGCAGCTTGACAGCACAGGCGGGCTACAATGAGCAGTTCTTC	CASSLTAQAGYNEQFF
many	TRBV7-9	12	TRBJ2-7	NA	TGTGCCAGCAGCGTGTCGGCGGGACAGCAGTACTTC	CASSVSAGQQYF
medium-sized	TRBV6-5	18	TRBJ2-7	NA	TGTGCCAGCAGTTACTCGCGCCAGGCCCTTATTGACTCCTACGAGCAGTACTTC	CASSYSRQALIDSYEQYF
medium-sized	TRBV5-6	15	TRBJ1-2	TRBD1	TGTGCCAGCAGCGAACCGGGACAGGGGGCCGGAGGCTACACCTTC	CASSEPGQGAGGYTF
medium-sized	TRBV19	15	TRBJ1-1	TRBD1	TGTGCCAGTAGTATAGTCACAGGGGGCAACACTGAAGCTTTCTTT	CASSIVTGGNTEAFF
NA	TRBV9	16	TRBJ1-3	TRBD1	TGTGCCAGCAGCGCCCCGGGACAGGTGACTGGAAACACCATATATTTT	CASSAPGQVTGNTIYF
medium-sized	TRBV27	14	TRBJ1-1	NA	TGTGCCAGCAGGAATCGCAGGATGAACACTGAAGCTTTCTTT	CASRNRRMNTEAFF
few	TRBV4-3	14	TRBJ2-7	NA	TGCGCCAGCAGCCAAGGGCTATCTTCTTACGAGCAGTACTTC	CASSQGLSSYEQYF
many	TRBV6-1	11	TRBJ1-5	NA	TGTGCCACCCGTCAGAATCAGCCCCAGCATTTT	CATRQNQPQHF
medium-sized	TRBV13	14	TRBJ2-7	NA	TGTGCCAGCAGCTTGGAGGGGACAGCCTACGAGCAGTACTTC	CASSLEGTAYEQYF
medium-sized	TRBV19	17	TRBJ2-2	TRBD1	TGTGCCAGTAGTATAGAAGGGCAGGGGGCAGGCACCGGGGAGCTGTTTTTT	CASSIEGQGAGTGELFF
NA	TRBV5-1	15	TRBJ2-1	TRBD2	TGCGACAGCAGCTTGGGGGGGATCACCTACAATGAGCAGTTCTTC	CDSSLGGITYNEQFF
few	TRBV6-4	14	TRBJ1-2	NA	TGTGCCAGCAGTGAATCAGGGTGGGACTATGGCTACACCTTC	CASSESGWDYGYTF
few	TRBV27	15	TRBJ1-1	TRBD1	TGTGCCAGCAGTTTAAGCCCAGGGGGTTTCACTGAAGCTTTCTTT	CASSLSPGGFTEAFF
few	TRBV7-3	13	TRBJ2-1	TRBD1	TGTGCCAGCAGCTCCTACAGGGGCGATGAGCAGTTCTTC	CASSSYRGDEQFF
medium-sized	TRBV5-6	14	TRBJ2-7	NA	TGTGCCAGCAGCCCCTTGGACAGAGATTACGAGCAGTACTTC	CASSPLDRDYEQYF
medium-sized	TRBV6-6	13	TRBJ1-6	NA	TGTGCCAGCTCCGGGGGTAATAATTCACCCCTCCACTTT	CASSGGNNSPLHF
medium-sized	TRBV12-3/TRBV12-4	13	TRBJ2-7	NA	TGTGCCAGCAGTTTAGGACACGTCGACGAGCAGTACTTC	CASSLGHVDEQYF
NA	TRBV27	17	TRBJ2-2	TRBD1	TGTGCCAGCAGTTCCAGAGGGACAGGCGCGAACACCGGGGAGCTGTTTTTT	CASSSRGTGANTGELFF
large	TRBV11-3	17	TRBJ2-2	NA	TGTGCCAGCTACAGCTTCCTCCAGGTTAACTACACCGGGGAGCTGTTTTTT	CASYSFLQVNYTGELFF
many	TRBV6-2/TRBV6-3	14	TRBJ2-7	NA	TGTGCCAGCAGTTTTGCGGGAATAACCTACGAGCAGTACTTC	CASSFAGITYEQYF
medium-sized	TRBV18	13	TRBJ2-1	NA	TGTGCCAGCTCACCCCGGGGCGACAATGAGCAGTTCTTC	CASSPRGDNEQFF
medium-sized	TRBV6-2/TRBV6-3	14	TRBJ1-5	TRBD1	TGTGCCAGCGGCGAAACAGGGGAAAGTCAGCCCCAGCATTTT	CASGETGESQPQHF
medium-sized	TRBV30	12	TRBJ2-7	NA	TGTGCCTTCGGTAGGGGGTCCTACGAGCAGTACTTC	CAFGRGSYEQYF
NA	TRBV28	17	TRBJ1-6	NA	TGTGCCAGCAGGCTTATGTCAATGAGCTCCTATAATTCACCCCTCCACTTT	CASRLMSMSSYNSPLHF
few	TRBV20-1	15	TRBJ1-5	NA	TGCAGTGCTAGAGTGGGAGGGGCCATCAATCAGCCCCAGCATTTT	CSARVGGAINQPQHF
many	TRBV12-3/TRBV12-4	14	TRBJ2-3	NA	TGTGCCAGCGCGAGGCATCCGAGCACAGATACGCAGTATTTT	CASARHPSTDTQYF
many	TRBV6-6	15	TRBJ2-4	NA	TGTGCCAGCACCAAAGGGGGGACGGCCAAAAACATTCAGTACTTC	CASTKGGTAKNIQYF
medium-sized	TRBV27	13	TRBJ1-6	NA	TGTGCCAGCAGGATGTCCTATAATTCACCCCTCCACTTT	CASRMSYNSPLHF
many	TRBV7-9	14	TRBJ1-2	NA	TGTGCCAGCAGCTCATCCGCAGGGGTCGCTGGCTACACCTTC	CASSSSAGVAGYTF
NA	TRBV5-1	12	TRBJ2-7	NA	TGCGCCAGCAGCTTGGTATCCTCCGAGCAGTACTTC	CASSLVSSEQYF
medium-sized	TRBV19	16	TRBJ2-7	NA	TGTGCCAGTAGTATGGGGAACAGGGATATCTCCTACGAGCAGTACTTC	CASSMGNRDISYEQYF
NA	TRBV7-6	15	TRBJ1-1	TRBD1	TGTGCCAGCAGCTCAGCAGGGGGTAAGGACACTGAAGCTTTCTTT	CASSSAGGKDTEAFF
many	TRBV5-5	18	TRBJ1-1	NA	TGTGCCAGCAGGTTGGGACCTCACTTTTCAGGGATGAACACTGAAGCTTTCTTT	CASRLGPHFSGMNTEAFF
medium-sized	TRBV18	15	TRBJ2-2	NA	TGTGCCAGCTCACCGGCTGGCGGGCACACCGGGGAGCTGTTTTTT	CASSPAGGHTGELFF
NA	TRBV7-2	14	TRBJ2-3	TRBD1	TGTGCCAGCAGCCGGGACAGGGGCACAGATACGCAGTATTTT	CASSRDRGTDTQYF